This TCR beta chain was captured by sequencing in a study of shared clonotypes between healthy human individuals. The test was conducted at deep level. Genomic DNA of every subset was divided equally among multiple immunoSEQ plates. Assay: immunoSEQ multiplex PCR; the TCRdb copy retains only in-frame clones and omits some. This sample has about 590,000 clones, with around 95% found just once. Germline V CDR1 and CDR2: MGHRA, YSYEKL. This CDR3 has 16 amino acids. The V segment lost 0 bases and the J segment 2 bases; nucleotides outside the gene matches: 6. Terminally differentiated effector memory CD45RA+ cells were excluded by CCR7 positive selection of CD45RO-negative cells. Donors included only healthy HIV-negative adults lacking recent acute infections or vaccinations.

The TCR sequence derives from a woman in her 30s in good health. V is TRBV4-1 and J is TRBJ2-7; TRBD2 agrees at 8 bases. Source material: naive CD8+ T cells sorted from blood. The CDR3 is CASSQDLLAVPYEQYF. DNA of the CDR3: TGCGCCAGCAGCCAAGATCTACTAGCGGTTCCCTACGAGCAGTACTTC.